This T cell receptor (beta chain) is from a study of molecular identifiers for immune sequencing clone quantification. Germline V gene sequence: CDR1 MGHRA, CDR2 YSYEKL. This CDR3 region has 14 residues. V lost 1 base to trimming and J lost 2 bases, with 8 bases between them. In this sample, this clonotype turned up a few times. Its antigen remains unidentified. Broader study findings: The study reportedly detected spiked Jurkat TCR RNA from one cell among around 1 million naive cells.

MiXCR was run by TCRdb on the PCR reads, yielding one entry per CDR3 protein. The sample holds hundreds of thousands of distinct CDR3 sequences, roughly 25% seen once. This chain uses TRBV4-1 with TRBJ1-1; D remains unclear. What was sequenced was naive CD8+ T cells from blood, with Jurkat cell RNA spiked in. The subset was: FACS-sorted CD8+CD4-CCR7+CD45RA+ naive T cells. The sequence was obtained from a human donor in good health. Some libraries in this study had Jurkat cell RNA spiked in. CDR3 loop: CASSQVSSNTEAFF. CDR3 coding DNA: TGCGCCAGCAGCCAAGTTTCTAGTAACACTGAAGCTTTCTTT.